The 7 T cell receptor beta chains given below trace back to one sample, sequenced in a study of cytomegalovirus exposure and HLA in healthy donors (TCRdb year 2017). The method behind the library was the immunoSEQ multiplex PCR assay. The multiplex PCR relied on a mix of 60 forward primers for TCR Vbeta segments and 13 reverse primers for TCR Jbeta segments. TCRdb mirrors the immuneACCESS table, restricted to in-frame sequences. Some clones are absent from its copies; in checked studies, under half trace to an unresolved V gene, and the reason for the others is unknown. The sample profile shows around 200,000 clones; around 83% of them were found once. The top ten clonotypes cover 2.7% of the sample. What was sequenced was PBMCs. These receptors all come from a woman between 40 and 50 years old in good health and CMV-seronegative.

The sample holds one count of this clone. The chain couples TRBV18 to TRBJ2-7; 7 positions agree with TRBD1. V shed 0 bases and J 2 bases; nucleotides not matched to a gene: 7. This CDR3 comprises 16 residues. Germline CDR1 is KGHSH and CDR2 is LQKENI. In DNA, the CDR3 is TGTGCCAGCTCACCACCCACAGGGGAGTTCCCCTACGAGCAGTACTTC. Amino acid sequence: CASSPPTGEFPYEQYF.

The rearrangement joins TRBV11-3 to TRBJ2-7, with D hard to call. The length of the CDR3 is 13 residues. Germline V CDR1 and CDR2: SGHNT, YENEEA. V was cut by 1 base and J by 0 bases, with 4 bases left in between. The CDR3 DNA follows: TGTGCCAGCAGCTTAGGCAGCTCCTACGAGCAGTACTTC. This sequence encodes CASSLGSSYEQYF.

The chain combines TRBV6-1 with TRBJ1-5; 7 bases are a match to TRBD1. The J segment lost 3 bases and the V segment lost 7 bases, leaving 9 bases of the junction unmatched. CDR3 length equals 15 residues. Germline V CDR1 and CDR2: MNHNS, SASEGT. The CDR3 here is CASTLTGRTNQPQHF. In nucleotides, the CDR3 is TGTGCCAGCACCCTGACAGGGCGTACCAATCAGCCCCAGCATTTT.

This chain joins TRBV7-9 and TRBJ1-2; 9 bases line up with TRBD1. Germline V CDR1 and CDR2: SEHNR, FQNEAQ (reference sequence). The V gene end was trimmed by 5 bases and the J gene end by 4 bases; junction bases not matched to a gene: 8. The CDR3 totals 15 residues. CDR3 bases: TGTGCCAGCAGCCCGATAGGACAGGGGACCTATGGCTACACCTTC. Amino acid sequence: CASSPIGQGTYGYTF.

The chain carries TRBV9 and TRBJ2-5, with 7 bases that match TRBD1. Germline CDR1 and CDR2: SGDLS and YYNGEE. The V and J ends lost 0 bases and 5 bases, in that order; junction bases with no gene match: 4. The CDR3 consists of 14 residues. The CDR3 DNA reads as TGTGCCAGCAGCGTAGGAGGGGGCAGGGAGACCCAGTACTTC. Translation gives CASSVGGGRETQYF. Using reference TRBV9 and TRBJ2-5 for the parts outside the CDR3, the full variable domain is DSGVTQTPKHLITATGQRVTLRCSPRSGDLSVYWYQQSLDQGLQFLIQYYNGEERAKGNILERFSAQQFPDLHSELNLSSLELGDSALYFCASSVGGGRETQYFGPGTRLLVL.

CDR3 nucleotides: TGCGCCAGCAGTGGACTAGCGGGAGTCTCCTACAATGAGCAGTTCTTC. Protein sequence: CASSGLAGVSYNEQFF. This sequence joins TRBV10-1 and TRBJ2-1, with 12 bases matching TRBD2. This CDR3 is built from 16 residues. Germline V CDR1 and CDR2: WNHNN, SYGVQD (reference sequence). Trimming took 4 bases from V and 0 from J; bases not matched to a gene: 1.

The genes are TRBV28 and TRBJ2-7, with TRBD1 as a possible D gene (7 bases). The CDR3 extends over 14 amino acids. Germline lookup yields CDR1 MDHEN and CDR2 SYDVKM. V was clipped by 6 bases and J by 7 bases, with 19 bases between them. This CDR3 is CASSNRGAAGEQYF. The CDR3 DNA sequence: TGTGCCAGCAGCAACAGGGGCGCGGCGGGAGAGCAGTACTTC.